This T cell receptor (beta chain) comes out of a study of blood T cell repertoires in COVID-19. Overall study: Samples representing acute and convalescent COVID-19 were sourced from the United States, Italy and Spain. In each case, the material was cDNA or gDNA derived from T cells, B-cell-depleted T cells, or PBMCs.

Trimming took off 0 bases at V and 8 bases at J, with 17 bases between the two ends. Germline assignment: CDR1 SGHTA and CDR2 FQGNSA. The CDR3 spans 17 residues. Original data processing: Reference gene primer amplification gave estimated nucleated cell counts. Sequenced by immunoSEQ multiplex PCR; TCRdb stores in-frame clones only, minus some. Clonal size and the V and J genes are those of that table, whereas D and trimming came from the DNA. The sample has over 75,000 clones, roughly 80% seen once. This receptor was obtained from a human donor in a cohort sampled during active COVID-19. The chain employs TRBV7-2 and TRBJ1-6; D ambiguous. Sequencing was done on a sample of peripheral blood. CDR3 loop: CASSLARPTLNDSPLHF. The CDR3 DNA follows: TGTGCCAGCAGCTTAGCCCGTCCAACACTAAACGATTCACCCCTCCACTTT.